A selection of T cell receptor beta chains follows, all from one sample in a study of monozygotic twins with inflammatory bowel disease. TCRdb re-called the 5' RACE reads and gives one entry per CDR3 protein, without DNA. This specimen shows approximately 150,000 distinct CDR3 sequences; the ten leading clones hold approximately 2.5%. The material sequenced was blood. The origin of the receptors is a human donor with ulcerative colitis or Crohn's disease, or a healthy co-twin of an affected twin (not recorded which). Each CDR3 is given with its conserved first and last residue. Each record gives: V gene, J gene, CDR3 protein.

TRBV7-3	TRBJ2-6	CASSSTSGQLSGANVLTF
TRBV3-1	TRBJ2-1	CASSRLITRSYNEQFF
TRBV14	TRBJ2-5	CASSQGLRMDGFQETQYF
TRBV7-9	TRBJ2-2	CASSLIQGAGELFF
TRBV5-1	TRBJ2-6	CASSLEQTSGANVLTF
TRBV4-2	TRBJ1-4	CASSQESPTNEKLFF
TRBV4-1	TRBJ2-3	CASSQDRLQGTADTQYF
TRBV7-9	TRBJ1-1	CASSRDTMNTEAFF
TRBV20-1	TRBJ2-7	CSATRGGTYEQYF
TRBV20-1	TRBJ2-3	CSARYSIASGGFTDTQYF
TRBV10-3	TRBJ2-4	CAISESRTVNIQYF
TRBV28	TRBJ2-7	CASSRAGGSYEQYF
TRBV25-1	TRBJ2-5	CAPEGGEYTLETQYF
TRBV29-1	TRBJ2-1	CSVVGSPSSYNEQFF
TRBV11-2	TRBJ2-1	CASSLGGFEQFF
TRBV7-3	TRBJ1-1	CASSLARESTEAFF
TRBV19	TRBJ2-2	CASSISLGLSTGELFF
TRBV7-2	TRBJ2-3	CASSLVRDTQYF
TRBV4-3	TRBJ1-2	CASSQGDNIAYTF
TRBV30	TRBJ2-3	CAWRDQSFTDTQYF
TRBV29-1	TRBJ2-2	CSVGTGRTGELFF
TRBV6-5	TRBJ2-5	CASSYSSSGGQETQYF
TRBV11-2	TRBJ1-1	CASSSSGTVEAFF
TRBV7-2	TRBJ2-1	CASSSSPGLAVNEQFF
TRBV25-1	TRBJ2-6	CASSEPGAGANVLTF
TRBV4-2	TRBJ2-7	CASSQDYRQGGENF
TRBV5-6	TRBJ1-2	CASSRFGEGRGYTF